Listed below are T cell receptor beta chains from one sample, sequenced in a study of CD4 T cells in relation to SARS-CoV-2 and coronaviruses. The antigens these receptors bind are not known. The method was immunoSEQ multiplex PCR; TCRdb's version includes in-frame clones alone and lacks a portion of them. The data show roughly 15,000 clones, about four fifths seen once. The sequencing sample was made of CD4+ T cells from PBMCs, cultured in vitro. The source is a human donor in good health. Both conserved end residues are part of each CDR3. The D gene is left open where the match is weak. Clone sizes are given selectively: once, few, many, or a class where the clone is expanded.

>15|few|TRBJ1-1|TRBV11-2|TRBD1
CASSFLTTGGIGAFF
TGTGCCAGCAGCTTTTTAACCACAGGGGGCATAGGAGCTTTCTTT
>15|-|TRBJ2-3|TRBV2|TRBD1
CASRQTGGWADTQYF
TGTGCCAGCAGGCAAACAGGGGGTTGGGCAGATACGCAGTATTTT
>13|few|TRBJ1-2|TRBV11-2|-
CASSPTRRDGYTF
TGTGCCAGCAGCCCTACGCGTAGGGATGGCTACACCTTC
>15|-|TRBJ1-5|TRBV4-3|-
CASSLDSGENQPQHF
TGCGCCAGCAGCCTTGACAGTGGAGAGAATCAGCCCCAGCATTTT
>15|-|TRBJ1-5|TRBV6-6|TRBD1
CASSGQGPINQPQHF
TGTGCCAGCAGCGGACAGGGACCGATCAATCAGCCCCAGCATTTT
>15|few|TRBJ2-1|TRBV7-9|TRBD1
CASSLAGTAVNEQFF
TGTGCCAGCAGCTTAGCTGGGACAGCCGTCAATGAGCAGTTCTTC
>14|-|TRBJ2-5|TRBV6-2/TRBV6-3|-
CASSYSIGSETQYF
TGTGCCAGCAGTTACTCGATTGGGTCGGAGACCCAGTACTTC
>17|-|TRBJ1-2|TRBV19|-
CATKRTARYLGDYGYTF
TGTGCCACCAAAAGGACAGCCCGATACCTAGGAGACTATGGCTACACCTTC
>13|once|TRBJ2-1|TRBV6-5|-
CASSYSTGFEQFF
TGTGCCAGCAGTTACTCGACGGGCTTTGAGCAGTTCTTC
>15|few|TRBJ2-7|TRBV7-2|TRBD2
CASSPGPAGAREQYF
TGTGCCAGCAGCCCCGGCCCAGCGGGAGCTAGAGAGCAGTACTTC
>15|-|TRBJ2-3|TRBV6-5|-
CASSYSSKGSDTQYF
TGTGCCAGCAGTTACTCGAGTAAGGGGTCAGATACGCAGTATTTT
>16|-|TRBJ2-3|TRBV7-9|-
CASSLWLRESTDTQYF
TGTGCCAGCAGCTTATGGTTGAGGGAAAGCACAGATACGCAGTATTTT
>11|once|TRBJ1-2|TRBV12-3/TRBV12-4|-
CASSFATGYTF
TGTGCCAGCAGTTTTGCCACTGGCTACACCTTC
>15|-|TRBJ2-3|TRBV2|TRBD2
CASSALAGGTGTQYF
TGTGCCAGCAGTGCCCTAGCGGGAGGGACGGGTACGCAGTATTTT
>15|-|TRBJ2-5|TRBV11-1|-
CASRLGDSRGETQYF
TGTGCCAGCAGACTTGGGGACTCGCGAGGGGAGACCCAGTACTTC
>13|-|TRBJ1-2|TRBV9|TRBD1
CASSPTGEYGYTF
TGTGCCAGCAGCCCTACAGGGGAATATGGCTACACCTTC
>15|-|TRBJ2-1|TRBV6-5|TRBD1
CASSYTYRGGDEQFF
TGTGCCAGCAGTTACACCTACAGGGGCGGCGATGAGCAGTTCTTC
>14|-|TRBJ2-5|TRBV11-2|-
CASSWNQARGTQYF
TGTGCCAGCAGTTGGAACCAGGCCAGGGGGACCCAGTACTTC
>14|few|TRBJ1-3|TRBV2|-
CASSGGRSGNTIYF
TGTGCCAGCAGTGGGGGGCGCTCTGGAAACACCATATATTTT
>14|-|TRBJ2-3|TRBV5-1|TRBD2
CASSPTSDTDTQYF
TGCGCCAGCAGCCCGACTAGCGACACAGATACGCAGTATTTT
>14|-|TRBJ1-1|TRBV29-1|-
CSATRGPENTEAFF
TGCAGCGCCACAAGGGGTCCCGAAAACACTGAAGCTTTCTTT
>15|-|TRBJ1-5|TRBV19|-
CASSFTAYSNQPQHF
TGTGCCAGTAGTTTCACAGCTTATAGCAATCAGCCCCAGCATTTT
>15|-|TRBJ2-3|TRBV18|-
CASSPPAGPKSGQYF
TGTGCCAGCTCACCACCCGCGGGACCCAAGTCGGGGCAGTATTTT
>17|few|TRBJ2-7|TRBV5-5|-
CASSLRTEESTAYEQYF
TGTGCCAGCAGCTTACGGACAGAAGAAAGTACAGCCTACGAGCAGTACTTC
>15|-|TRBJ1-5|TRBV19|-
CASTPEIGGGQPQHF
TGTGCCAGTACCCCAGAGATCGGGGGTGGGCAGCCCCAGCATTTT
>14|-|TRBJ2-7|TRBV25-1|-
CASSSQQGRDEQYF
TGTGCCAGCAGTTCCCAACAGGGTAGGGATGAGCAGTACTTC